The 9 T cell receptor beta chains below come from one sample, sequenced in a study of post-analysis software for immune sequencing data. Libraries were made from TCR beta cDNA, and they carried unique molecular identifiers. TCRdb ran MiXCR on the PCR reads and lists one entry per CDR3 protein. The sample holds fewer than 850,000 distinct CDR3 sequences, less than 35% seen once. Their antigens remain unidentified. Study-level results: The study found TRBV5-6, TRBV5-1 and TRBV20-1 among 4 or 5 TRBV segments more frequent in patients than controls.

The specimen was blood. The receptors shown here come from a girl aged 5 to 17 with multiple sclerosis.

The chain links TRBV15 to TRBJ2-1; the D is unclear. Germline V gives CDR1 LNHNV, CDR2 YYDKDF (reference sequence). The CDR3 runs to 17 residues. V was cut by 0 bases and J by 4 bases, with 16 bases left in between. CDR3 region: CATSRELANGSYNEQFF. For the CDR3, the DNA is TGTGCCACCAGCAGAGAATTGGCTAACGGATCTTACAATGAGCAGTTCTTC.

J is TRBJ2-5 and V is TRBV12-3 or TRBV12-4; a possible D gene is TRBD1 (6 bases). Between the trimmed V and J ends, which lost 6 bases and 11 bases, there was a span of 28 bases. The CDR3 runs 16 residues. The CDR3 bases are TGTGCCAGCAGCTTTAGGGCAGGGGCGATCTACAATGAGCAGTACTTC. Its protein product is CASSFRAGAIYNEQYF.

The chain is built from TRBV20-1 and TRBJ2-3; D uncertain. The ends were cut back, 5 bases at V and 6 bases at J, with 9 bases in the middle. The germline CDR1 and CDR2 sequences are DFQATT and SNEGSKA (reference sequence). The CDR3 is made up of 11 amino acids. The CDR3 nucleotides read TGCAGTGCTCATAAGTTGGATACGCAGTATTTT. Translating it yields CSAHKLDTQYF.

The chain combines TRBV20-1 with TRBJ1-5; no clear D gene. Germline-derived CDR1 and CDR2 are DFQATT and SNEGSKA (reference sequence). V was cut by 1 base and J by 7 bases, with 11 bases left in between. This CDR3 is 13 amino acids long. The CDR3 loop reads CSARAGEGQPQHF. For the CDR3, the DNA is TGCAGTGCTAGAGCCGGGGAGGGACAGCCCCAGCATTTT.

A word on this clonotype: A junction end diverges from the germline sequence, so it may reflect a read error. The chain couples TRBV7-2 to TRBJ1-1; no clear D. The germline CDR1 and CDR2 sequences are SGHTA and FQGNSA. The length of the CDR3 is 13 residues. In nucleotides, the CDR3 is TGTGCCAGCAGCCCCCGACACAACACTGTAGCTTTCTTT. Its protein product is CASSPRHNTVAFF.

Here the CDR3 DNA reads TGTGCCAGCAGCTCCGGCGGAGGAAATCAGCCCCAGCATTTT. Translating gives CASSSGGGNQPQHF. This chain links TRBV27 with TRBJ1-5; no clear D gene. Germline CDR1 MNHEY, CDR2 SMNVEV (reference sequence). V was shortened by 6 bases and J by 4 bases, with 13 bases between the two germline ends. The CDR3 spans 14 residues.

The chain employs TRBV20-1 and TRBJ2-7, with D possibly TRBD2 on 7 matching bases. The DNA matches TRBJ2-5 better at its end, which makes the J call doubtful. The CDR3 consists of 16 residues. From germline, CDR1 is DFQATT and CDR2 SNEGSKA (reference sequence). CDR3 DNA: TGCAGTGCCCATAATAGAGAGGGGGGGAGGAAAGAGACCCAGTACTTC. This sequence encodes CSAHNREGGRKETQYF.

This clonotype was counted only a few times. The chain uses TRBV20-1 and TRBJ2-1; 9 bases line up with TRBD2. The junction had 22 bases not matched to a gene; V was cut back by 5 bases and J by 8 bases. The CDR3 is 18 amino acids. CDR1 is DFQATT and CDR2 is SNEGSKA in the germline V gene (reference sequence). CDR3 DNA: TGCAGTGCTCTAGAGAGAGGCATGATAGCGGGAGTGGACGATGAGCAGTTCTTC. This gives the protein CSALERGMIAGVDDEQFF.

Only a few counts were recorded for this clonotype. The chain joins TRBV6-5 to TRBJ1-1; D is uncertain. The V gene lost 7 bases and the J gene lost 6 bases, with 12 bases spanning the gap. The CDR3 loop spans 12 amino acids. CDR1 MNHEY and CDR2 SVGAGI come from the germline V gene. As DNA, the CDR3 is TGTGCCAGCATCTCCGACATCGCTGAAGCTTTCTTT. Residues: CASISDIAEAFF.